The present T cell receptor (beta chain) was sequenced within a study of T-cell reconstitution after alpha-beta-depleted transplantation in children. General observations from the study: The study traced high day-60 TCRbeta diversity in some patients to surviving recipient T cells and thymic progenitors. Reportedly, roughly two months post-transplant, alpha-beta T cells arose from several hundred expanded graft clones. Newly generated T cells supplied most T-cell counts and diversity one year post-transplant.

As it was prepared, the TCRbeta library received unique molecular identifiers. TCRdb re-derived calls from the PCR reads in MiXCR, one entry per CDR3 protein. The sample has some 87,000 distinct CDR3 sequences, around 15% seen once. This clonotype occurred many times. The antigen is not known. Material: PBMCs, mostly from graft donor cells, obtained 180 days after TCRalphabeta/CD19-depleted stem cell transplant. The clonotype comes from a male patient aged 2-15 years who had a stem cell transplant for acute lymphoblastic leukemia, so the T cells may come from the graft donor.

The CDR3, as DNA: TGTGCCAGCAGCTTGGAGGGACCCCCGGGACAGGCCCCTCGGCACTATGGCTACACCTTC. It yields the protein CASSLEGPPGQAPRHYGYTF. The rearrangement joins TRBV5-4 to TRBJ1-2, with 8 positions matching TRBD1. CDR1 is SGHNT, CDR2 YYREEE, per germline (reference sequence). This CDR3 is built from 20 residues. The trim removed 0 bases at V and 3 bases at J, leaving 19 bases unmatched.